This paragraph covers one TCR beta chain sequence. Its antigen is still unknown. Germline loops: CDR1 SNHLY, CDR2 FYNNEI. The ends lost 7 bases at V and 4 bases at J; junction bases unmatched: 5. The CDR3 spans 14 residues. This specimen belongs to a study of cytomegalovirus exposure and HLA in healthy donors. Researchers ran the PCR with 60 Vbeta and 13 Jbeta primers. Only in-frame clones appear in the TCRdb table, and some are missing; sequencing was by immunoSEQ multiplex PCR. The sample records 90,000 to 130,000 clones, about 80% being singletons. General observations from the study: Information on immune exposure was restricted to one variable (CMV serostatus). In an earlier analysis, most TCR beta V segments were productive about 87% or about 30% of the time. The authors later found TCR association rates varying by HLA locus, with DRB1 most and HLA-C fewest. For TCR beta chains, V- and J-gene trimming was later linked to a missense DCLRE1C variant.

The source is a woman aged 55-70 years in good health and CMV-seropositive. The specimen was PBMCs. The V call is TRBV2, the J call TRBJ2-3; 10 bases are shared with TRBD1. CDR3 sequence (DNA): TGTGCCAGCAACCGGGACAGGGGCCCAGATACGCAGTATTTT. Protein product: CASNRDRGPDTQYF. Full variable domain (remainder filled in from reference TRBV2 and TRBJ2-3): EPEVTQTPSHQVTQMGQEVILRCVPISNHLYFYWYRQILGQKVEFLVSFYNNEISEKSEIFDDQFSVERPDGSNFTLKIRSTKLEDSAMYFCASNRDRGPDTQYFGPGTRLTVL.